These T cell receptor beta chains were read from a single sample in a study of OX40 agonist ivuxolimab in advanced cancers. Profiling relied on immunoSEQ multiplex PCR, and the TCRdb table lists in-frame clones only, not all of them. The top ten hold around 0.7% of the sample, which has 98,000 or so clones, under 95% seen once. The source material was CD4+ or CD8+ T cells sorted from blood, sampled in a trial of the OX40 agonist ivuxolimab. The origin of the receptors is an adult with an advanced solid tumor such as melanoma, head and neck, liver or kidney cancer. Both conserved end residues are part of each CDR3. The D gene is left open where the match is weak. Clone size, where shown, is once, few, many, or a class for clones that have expanded.

abundance,d_gene,v_gene,j_gene,CDR3aa,CDR3nt
.,.,TRBV5-1,TRBJ2-2,CASEPGHLGTGELFF,TGCGCCAGCGAACCGGGACACTTAGGAACCGGGGAGCTGTTTTTT
few,.,TRBV7-8,TRBJ2-1,CASSPYRVSSYNEQFF,TGTGCCAGCAGCCCATACAGGGTTAGCTCCTACAATGAGCAGTTCTTC
.,TRBD2,TRBV18,TRBJ2-2,CASSPRFNREAGELFF,TGTGCCAGCTCACCACGGTTTAATCGGGAGGCCGGGGAGCTGTTTTTT
.,TRBD1,TRBV11-3,TRBJ1-2,CASSLDRLYGYTF,TGTGCCAGCAGCTTGGACAGGCTGTATGGCTACACCTTC
.,.,TRBV11-3,TRBJ1-2,CASSLERSARGYTF,TGTGCCAGCAGCTTAGAAAGGTCCGCTAGGGGCTACACCTTC
.,.,TRBV7-9,TRBJ2-1,CASSPFEGINEQFF,TGTGCCAGCAGCCCATTTGAGGGCATAAATGAGCAGTTCTTC
.,.,TRBV15,TRBJ2-7,CATSRDRIYEQYF,TGTGCCACCAGCAGAGATCGGATCTACGAGCAGTACTTC
.,TRBD1,TRBV18,TRBJ2-6,CASSPYRQGLAGANVLTF,TGTGCCAGCTCACCATACAGACAGGGGCTGGCTGGGGCCAACGTCCTGACTTTC
once,.,TRBV6-5,TRBJ2-7,CASRPSRTASYEQYF,TGTGCCAGCAGGCCGAGCCGGACAGCCTCCTACGAGCAGTACTTC
.,.,TRBV9,TRBJ1-5,CASSVDSRAQPQHF,TGTGCCAGCAGCGTAGATAGCAGGGCCCAGCCCCAGCATTTT
.,.,TRBV19,TRBJ2-6,CASSILASGANVLTF,TGTGCCAGTAGTATCCTCGCCTCTGGGGCCAACGTCCTGACTTTC
.,TRBD1,TRBV19,TRBJ2-1,CASSSDRGRNNEQFF,TGTGCCAGTAGTAGCGACAGGGGGCGTAACAATGAGCAGTTCTTC
.,TRBD1,TRBV5-6,TRBJ1-2,CASERRGRLYGYTF,TGTGCCAGCGAACGGAGGGGGCGCCTCTATGGCTACACCTTC
.,TRBD2,TRBV29-1,TRBJ2-7,CSVGVAGGPTYEQYF,TGCAGCGTGGGCGTAGCGGGAGGGCCGACCTACGAGCAGTACTTC
.,.,TRBV18,TRBJ1-1,CASSPPHIMNTEAFF,TGTGCCAGCTCACCACCGCACATTATGAACACTGAAGCTTTCTTT
.,.,TRBV30,TRBJ1-2,CAWSVLGRGEGYTF,TGTGCCTGGAGTGTACTGGGCAGGGGAGAAGGCTACACCTTC
.,TRBD2,TRBV15,TRBJ2-1,CATSTPLRQGGGGQFF,TGTGCCACCAGCACGCCCCTCCGTCAGGGAGGCGGGGGGCAGTTCTTC
.,.,TRBV25-1,TRBJ1-2,CASREGIYGYTF,TGTGCCAGCAGAGAGGGGATCTATGGCTACACCTTC
.,TRBD1,TRBV6-1,TRBJ2-3,CASSGFGTGSLDTQYF,TGTGCCAGCAGTGGATTCGGGACAGGGTCGTTAGATACGCAGTATTTT
.,.,TRBV19,TRBJ2-2,CASSIWSGELFF,TGTGCCAGTAGTATATGGTCCGGGGAGCTGTTTTTT
.,.,TRBV7-8,TRBJ1-3,CASSAHGQTGNTIYF,TGTGCCAGCAGCGCCCACGGGCAGACTGGAAACACCATATATTTT
.,TRBD2,TRBV28,TRBJ2-7,CASSSATGGRVREQYF,TGTGCCAGCAGTTCCGCGACGGGGGGACGAGTTCGGGAGCAGTACTTC
.,.,TRBV15,TRBJ1-1,CATSTGGNTEAFF,TGTGCCACCAGTACGGGAGGGAACACTGAAGCTTTCTTT
once,TRBD2,TRBV4-1,TRBJ2-7,CASSPSGGGLYEQYF,TGCGCCAGCAGCCCTAGCGGGGGAGGTCTCTACGAGCAGTACTTC
once,.,TRBV6-5,TRBJ2-7,CASSYTSLSGEQYF,TGTGCCAGCAGTTACACGAGCCTCTCAGGCGAGCAGTACTTC